The 20 T cell receptor beta chains given below trace back to one sample, sequenced in a study of monozygotic twins with inflammatory bowel disease (dated by TCRdb to between 2019 and 2020). The library was produced with 5' RACE. Instrument used: Illumina HiSeq 2500. The reads were reprocessed in TCRdb, with one entry per CDR3 protein sequence and no accompanying DNA. The sample table records around 210,000 distinct CDR3 sequences. The ten top clones hold more than 7.5% of the sample. Sequencing was done on a sample of blood. Receptors were obtained from a human donor with ulcerative colitis or Crohn's disease, or a healthy co-twin of an affected twin (not recorded which).

CDR3 sequence: CASSTSDINYGYTF. The chain recombines TRBV6-5 with TRBJ1-2. Germline lookup yields CDR1 MNHEY and CDR2 SVGAGI. The CDR3 loop spans 14 amino acids.

The chain joins TRBV4-1 to TRBJ2-7; there is no DNA to check the TCRdb D call of TRBD1. Germline-derived CDR1 and CDR2 are MGHRA and YSYEKL. The CDR3 covers 15 residues. CDR3 residues: CASSQMTGDSYEQYF.

This sequence joins TRBV6-1 and TRBJ2-3; TCRdb's assignment of TRBD2 cannot be checked, as there is no DNA. Germline lookup yields CDR1 MNHNS and CDR2 SASEGT. The CDR3 is 14 amino acids. CDR3 region: CASMKPGLGDTQYF.

The J gene is TRBJ2-1, the V gene TRBV29-1; absent DNA, TCRdb's TRBD2 call cannot be checked. Germline V gene data show CDR1 as SQVTM and CDR2 as ANQGSEA. CDR3 length: 15 residues. The CDR3 protein is CSVERPAGVKNEQFF.

The CDR3 sequence: CASSRTGGGDEQFF. The chain couples TRBV12-3 or TRBV12-4 to TRBJ2-1; the TCRdb call, TRBD1, lacks DNA for checking. The CDR3 is 14 residues long.

This rearrangement joins TRBV19 to TRBJ2-3; TCRdb lists TRBD1, though no DNA is available to test this call. CDR1 is LNHDA, CDR2 SQIVND, per germline (reference sequence). This CDR3 contains 16 residues. The CDR3 sequence: CASSGTGTGVWDTQYF. The full variable domain, rest sourced from reference TRBV19 and TRBJ2-3, is DGGITQSPKYLFRKEGQNVTLSCEQNLNHDAMYWYRQDPGQGLRLIYYSQIVNDFQKGDIAEGYSVSREKKESFPLTVTSAQKNPTAFYLCASSGTGTGVWDTQYFGPGTRLTVL.

V and J are TRBV19 and TRBJ1-1. The CDR3 contains 16 residues. Per the germline V gene, CDR1 is LNHDA and CDR2 is SQIVND (reference sequence). CDR3 protein: CASSITSPGPDRGAFF.

The chain recombines TRBV5-6 with TRBJ2-1; as DNA is missing, the TRBD1 call by TCRdb cannot be tested. The germline V gene encodes CDR1 SGHDT and CDR2 YYEEEE. This CDR3 spans 16 amino acids. The CDR3 reads CASSLGEGTGYNEQFF.

This rearrangement joins TRBV7-9 to TRBJ2-5; TCRdb calls TRBD1, which cannot be checked without DNA. Germline V gives CDR1 SEHNR, CDR2 FQNEAQ (reference sequence). The CDR3 is made up of 15 amino acids. The CDR3 spells CASSPPVVGQETQYF.

The chain recombines TRBV2 with TRBJ2-3; checking the TCRdb D call of TRBD1 is not possible without DNA. Germline lookup yields CDR1 SNHLY and CDR2 FYNNEI. The CDR3 length is 14 residues. CDR3 in amino acids: CASRSDRTTDTQYF.

The genes are TRBV6-1 and TRBJ2-2; no DNA is available, so the TRBD1 call from TCRdb remains unchecked. The CDR3 is made up of 14 amino acids. Germline V gene sequence: CDR1 MNHNS, CDR2 SASEGT. CDR3 protein: CASTGTGVTGELFF.

The rearrangement uses TRBV5-6 and TRBJ1-3; TCRdb picks TRBD1, but there is no DNA to check that call. The CDR3 is made up of 16 amino acids. CDR1 is SGHDT and CDR2 is YYEEEE in the germline V gene. The CDR3 loop is CASSFRDRSSGNTIYF.

The chain has TRBV9 and TRBJ1-2; TCRdb gives TRBD1 as the D gene, but with no DNA this cannot be confirmed. CDR1 SGDLS and CDR2 YYNGEE come from the germline V gene. This CDR3 has 14 amino acids. CDR3 region: CASSVGKQGLSYTF. Together with reference TRBV9 and TRBJ1-2, the CDR3 gives the full variable domain: DSGVTQTPKHLITATGQRVTLRCSPRSGDLSVYWYQQSLDQGLQFLIQYYNGEERAKGNILERFSAQQFPDLHSELNLSSLELGDSALYFCASSVGKQGLSYTFGSGTRLTVV.

The chain recombines TRBV28 with TRBJ2-1; TCRdb returns TRBD1, unconfirmable since there is no DNA. This CDR3 contains 17 residues. CDR1 and CDR2 (germline): MDHEN, SYDVKM. The chain's CDR3 is CASSTNPGTGGRNEQFF.

J is TRBJ2-4 and V is TRBV6-5. CDR3 length: 13 amino acids. Germline V CDR1 and CDR2: MNHEY, SVGAGI. CDR3 loop: CASGVQAKNIQYF.

The gene calls are TRBV12-5 and TRBJ2-7; TCRdb outputs TRBD2, but without DNA this stays unchecked. Germline CDR1 is LGHNT and CDR2 is FRNRAP. The CDR3 runs to 13 residues. CDR3 sequence: CASGLGGTYEQYF.

The chain has TRBV9 and TRBJ2-7; no DNA is available, so the TRBD1 call from TCRdb remains unchecked. Germline V gives CDR1 SGDLS, CDR2 YYNGEE. The CDR3 is made up of 15 amino acids. The CDR3 sequence: CASSATGTGAYEQYF. Supplemented by reference TRBV9 and TRBJ2-7, the full variable domain reads DSGVTQTPKHLITATGQRVTLRCSPRSGDLSVYWYQQSLDQGLQFLIQYYNGEERAKGNILERFSAQQFPDLHSELNLSSLELGDSALYFCASSATGTGAYEQYFGPGTRLTVT.

The chain combines TRBV14 with TRBJ1-1; TCRdb calls TRBD1, which cannot be checked without DNA. CDR1 and CDR2 from the germline V gene are SGHDN and FVKESK. CDR3 length: 13 amino acids. This chain's CDR3 is CASSPSGTTEAFF.

The chain uses TRBV28 and TRBJ2-7; no DNA is available, so the TRBD2 call from TCRdb remains unchecked. The CDR3 extends over 17 amino acids. Looked up from germline, CDR1 is MDHEN and CDR2 is SYDVKM. The CDR3 here is CASSLTPLTSGNYEQYF.

The chain's CDR3 is CASSPETGATGELFF. The J gene is TRBJ2-2, the V gene TRBV5-1; TCRdb picks TRBD1, but there is no DNA to check that call. This CDR3 comprises 15 residues. CDR1 SGHRS and CDR2 YFSETQ come from the germline V gene.